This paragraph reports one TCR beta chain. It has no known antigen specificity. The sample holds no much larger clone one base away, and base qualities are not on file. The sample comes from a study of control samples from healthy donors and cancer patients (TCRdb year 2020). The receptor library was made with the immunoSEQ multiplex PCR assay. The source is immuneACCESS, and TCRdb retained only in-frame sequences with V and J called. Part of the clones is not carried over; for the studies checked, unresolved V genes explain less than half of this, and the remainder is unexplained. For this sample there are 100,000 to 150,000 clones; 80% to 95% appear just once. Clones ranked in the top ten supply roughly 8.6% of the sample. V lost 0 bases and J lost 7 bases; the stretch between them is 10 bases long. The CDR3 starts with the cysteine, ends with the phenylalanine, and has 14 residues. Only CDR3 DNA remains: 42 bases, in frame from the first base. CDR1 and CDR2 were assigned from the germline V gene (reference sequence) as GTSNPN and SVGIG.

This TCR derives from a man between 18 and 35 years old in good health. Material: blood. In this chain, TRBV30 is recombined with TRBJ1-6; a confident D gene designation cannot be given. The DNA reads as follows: TGTGCCTGGAGTGTACAAGTGGGGAATTCACCCCTCCACTTT. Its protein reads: CAWSVQVGNSPLHF.